The 5 T cell receptor beta chains below all came from one sample that was sequenced in a study of identical twins. Using its own MiXCR run on the 5' RACE reads, TCRdb lists one record per CDR3 protein. The table records approximately 1.8 million distinct CDR3 sequences, about 32% of them present only once. The sequenced sample was cord blood. Every receptor here comes from a newborn girl in good health.

The chain's CDR3 is CASSFATRTKNNEQFF. The CDR3 DNA sequence: TGTGCCAGCAGTTTTGCGACCAGGACAAAAAACAATGAGCAGTTCTTC. V and J are TRBV12-3 or TRBV12-4 and TRBJ2-1; weak D call: TRBD1 (5 bases). This CDR3 comprises 16 residues. Trimming left V 3 bases short and J 5 bases short, with 17 bases between.

This chain links TRBV6-5 with TRBJ1-2, with 9 nucleotides matching TRBD1. Germline V gene sequence: CDR1 MNHEY, CDR2 SVGAGI. V lost 6 bases and J lost 8; bases outside the gene matches: 7. The CDR3 runs 13 residues. The CDR3 coding sequence is TGTGCCAGCAGCACGGACAGGGGTCACGGCTACACCTTC. Protein: CASSTDRGHGYTF.

The chain has TRBV7-6 and TRBJ1-2; 9 bases fit TRBD1. The germline V gene encodes CDR1 SGHVS and CDR2 FNYEAQ. The CDR3 sequence is 15 residues long. The V gene end was trimmed by 2 bases and the J gene end by 6 bases; junction bases not matched to a gene: 7. CDR3 region: CASSLSAGTGNGYTF. In nucleotides, the CDR3 is TGTGCCAGCAGCTTAAGCGCCGGGACAGGGAATGGCTACACCTTC.

The genes are TRBV28 and TRBJ2-1; 8 bases match TRBD1. The J call may be wrong; the DNA end is better matched by TRBJ2-7. CDR1 MDHEN and CDR2 SYDVKM come from the germline V gene. This CDR3 is 14 amino acids long. The chain's CDR3 is CASSFQGAYNEQYF. The CDR3 bases are TGTGCCAGCAGTTTCCAGGGGGCCTACAATGAGCAGTACTTC.

Turning to this clonotype: A junction boundary mismatches the germline segment, possibly from a read error. This sequence joins TRBV7-2 and TRBJ2-1; 11 nucleotides match TRBD2. CDR3 length: 16 amino acids. Germline V CDR1 and CDR2: SGHTA, FQGNSA. The CDR3 sequence: CASTLAGTSGVNEQFF. The CDR3 DNA is TGTGCCAGCACCTTAGCCGGGACTAGCGGAGTCAATGAGCAGTTCTTC.